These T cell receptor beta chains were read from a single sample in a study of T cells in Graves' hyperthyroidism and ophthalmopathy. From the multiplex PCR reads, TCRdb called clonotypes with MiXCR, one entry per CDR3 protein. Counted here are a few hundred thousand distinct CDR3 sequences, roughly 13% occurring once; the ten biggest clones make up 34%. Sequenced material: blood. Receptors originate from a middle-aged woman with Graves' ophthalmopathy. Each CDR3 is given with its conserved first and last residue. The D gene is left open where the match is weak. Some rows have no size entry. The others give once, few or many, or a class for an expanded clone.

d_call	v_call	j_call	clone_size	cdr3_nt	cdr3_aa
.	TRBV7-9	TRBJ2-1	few	TGTGCCAGCAGCACGACTAGAGGGGGGGCGTCCTACAATGAGCAGTTCTTC	CASSTTRGGASYNEQFF
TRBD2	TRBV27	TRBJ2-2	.	TGTGCCAGCAGTCCAGGGACTAGCGGGAACACCGGGGAGCTGTTTTTT	CASSPGTSGNTGELFF
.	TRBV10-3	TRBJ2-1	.	TGTGCCATCAAGGGAATTCTCAGCGGGCCTAGCTACTCCTACAATGAGCAGTTCTTC	CAIKGILSGPSYSYNEQFF
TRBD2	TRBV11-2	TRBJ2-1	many	TGTGCCAGCAGCGCACCGGCGGGGGGAAAAGGGGAGCAGTTCTTC	CASSAPAGGKGEQFF
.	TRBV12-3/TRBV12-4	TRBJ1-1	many	TGTGCCAGCAGTCCAGGGGAGTTTGAACCTGTGGCTTTCTTT	CASSPGEFEPVAFF
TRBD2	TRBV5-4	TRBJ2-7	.	TGTGCCAGCAGCTCACCGGGACTACTAGGGCTTTACGAGCAGTACTTC	CASSSPGLLGLYEQYF
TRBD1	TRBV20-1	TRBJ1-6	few	TGCAGTGCTAGAGAAGGACAGGACTATAATTCACCCCTCCACTTT	CSAREGQDYNSPLHF
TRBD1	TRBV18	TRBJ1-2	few	TGTGCCAGCTCACCGATGGGACAGGGTCTCTATGGCTACACCTTC	CASSPMGQGLYGYTF
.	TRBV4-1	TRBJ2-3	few	TGCGCCAGCAGCTACAAGGGGGGGACAGATACGCAGTATTTT	CASSYKGGTDTQYF
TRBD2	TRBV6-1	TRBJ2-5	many	TGTGCCAGCACCCAGCTTGCGGGAGCGGAAGAGACCCAGTACTTC	CASTQLAGAEETQYF
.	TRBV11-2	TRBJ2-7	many	TGTGCCAGCAGCTTACACCCAATCTACGAGCAGTACTTC	CASSLHPIYEQYF
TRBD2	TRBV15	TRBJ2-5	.	TGTGCCACCAGCACTTGGACTAGCGGGGACCAAGAGACCCAGTACTTC	CATSTWTSGDQETQYF
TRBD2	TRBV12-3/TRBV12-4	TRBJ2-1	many	TGTGCCAGCACCTTCGACTTGGGGGGGAGCTCCTACAATGAGCAGTTCTTC	CASTFDLGGSSYNEQFF
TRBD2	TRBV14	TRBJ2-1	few	TGTGCCAGCAGCCCACTTGACACTCCCGGGACTAGCGGGGGAGCCTGCAATGAGCAGTTCTTC	CASSPLDTPGTSGGACNEQFF
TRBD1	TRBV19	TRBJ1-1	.	TGTGCCAGGGGACAGGGACTTGAAGCTTTCTTT	CARGQGLEAFF
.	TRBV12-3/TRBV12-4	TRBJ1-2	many	TGTGCCAGCAGTTTGATCAGCACTAGCGGCTACACCTTC	CASSLISTSGYTF
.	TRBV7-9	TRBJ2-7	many	TGTGCCAGCAGCTTCAGTACAGACGAGCAGTACTTC	CASSFSTDEQYF
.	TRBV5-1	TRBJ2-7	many	TGCGCCAGCGGTAGGGATGGGAACGAGCAGTACTTC	CASGRDGNEQYF
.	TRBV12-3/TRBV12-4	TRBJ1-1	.	TGTGCCAGCACTTTGAGGGTTGGCACTGAAGCTTTCTTT	CASTLRVGTEAFF
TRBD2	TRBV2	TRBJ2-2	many	TGTGCCAGCAGGGGACTAGCGGGAGGGGTCGGGGAGCTGTTTTTT	CASRGLAGGVGELFF
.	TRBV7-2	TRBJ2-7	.	TGTGCCAGCAGCCCCCTGGTCTACGAGCAGTACTTC	CASSPLVYEQYF
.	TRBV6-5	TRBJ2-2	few	TGTGCCAGCAGTTACTCGACTGGGACCGCGGACACCGGGGAGCTGTTTTTT	CASSYSTGTADTGELFF